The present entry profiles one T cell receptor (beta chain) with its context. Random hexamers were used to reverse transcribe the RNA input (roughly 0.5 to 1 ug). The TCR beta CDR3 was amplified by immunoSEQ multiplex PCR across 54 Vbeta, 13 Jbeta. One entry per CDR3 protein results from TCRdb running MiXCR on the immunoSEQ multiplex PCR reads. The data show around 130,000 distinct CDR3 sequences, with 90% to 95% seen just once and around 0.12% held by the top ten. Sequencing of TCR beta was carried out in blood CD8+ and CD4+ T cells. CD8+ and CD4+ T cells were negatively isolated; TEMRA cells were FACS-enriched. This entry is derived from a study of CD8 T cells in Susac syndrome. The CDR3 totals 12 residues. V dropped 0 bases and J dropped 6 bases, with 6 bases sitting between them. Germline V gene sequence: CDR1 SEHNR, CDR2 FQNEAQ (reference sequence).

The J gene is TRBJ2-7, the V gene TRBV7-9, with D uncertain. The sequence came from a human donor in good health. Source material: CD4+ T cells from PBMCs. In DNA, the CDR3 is TGTGCCAGCAGCTTAGCAGAAGGCGAGCAGTACTTC. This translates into CASSLAEGEQYF. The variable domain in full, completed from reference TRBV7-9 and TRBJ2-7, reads DTGVSQNPRHKITKRGQNVTFRCDPISEHNRLYWYRQTLGQGPEFLTYFQNEAQLEKSRLLSDRFSAERPKGSFSTLEIQRTEQGDSAMYLCASSLAEGEQYFGPGTRLTVT.